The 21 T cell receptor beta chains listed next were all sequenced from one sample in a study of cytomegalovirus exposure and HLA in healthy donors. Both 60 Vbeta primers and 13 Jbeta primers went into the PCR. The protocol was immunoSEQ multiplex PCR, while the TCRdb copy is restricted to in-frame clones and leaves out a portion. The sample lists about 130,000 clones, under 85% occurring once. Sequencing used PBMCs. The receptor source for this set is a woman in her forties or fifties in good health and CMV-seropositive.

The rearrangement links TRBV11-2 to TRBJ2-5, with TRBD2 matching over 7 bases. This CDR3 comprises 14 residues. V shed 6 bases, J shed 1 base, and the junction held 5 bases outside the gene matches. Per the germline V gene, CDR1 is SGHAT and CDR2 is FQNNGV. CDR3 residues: CASSYSGAQETQYF. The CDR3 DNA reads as TGTGCCAGCAGTTACAGCGGGGCCCAAGAGACCCAGTACTTC. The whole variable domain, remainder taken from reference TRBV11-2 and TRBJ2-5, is EAGVAQSPRYKIIEKRQSVAFWCNPISGHATLYWYQQILGQGPKLLIQFQNNGVVDDSQLPKDRFSAERLKGVDSTLKIQPAKLEDSAVYLCASSYSGAQETQYFGPGTRLLVL.

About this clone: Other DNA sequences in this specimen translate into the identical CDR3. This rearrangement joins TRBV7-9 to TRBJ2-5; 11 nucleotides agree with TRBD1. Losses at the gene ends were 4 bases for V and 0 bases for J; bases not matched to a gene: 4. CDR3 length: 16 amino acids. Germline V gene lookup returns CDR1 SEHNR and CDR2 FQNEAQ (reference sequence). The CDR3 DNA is TGTGCCAGCAGCTCCTGGACAGGGGGCGACCAAGAGACCCAGTACTTC. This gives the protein CASSSWTGGDQETQYF.

The CDR3 coding sequence is TGTGCCTGGAGTGTAGGAGGTTACCCCACAGATACGCAGTATTTT. Translating it yields CAWSVGGYPTDTQYF. V and J are TRBV30 and TRBJ2-3, with a weak D call TRBD2 (5 bases). CDR1 is GTSNPN, CDR2 SVGIG, per germline (reference sequence). Trimming removed 0 bases from V and 2 bases from J, with 12 bases in between. This CDR3 contains 15 residues.

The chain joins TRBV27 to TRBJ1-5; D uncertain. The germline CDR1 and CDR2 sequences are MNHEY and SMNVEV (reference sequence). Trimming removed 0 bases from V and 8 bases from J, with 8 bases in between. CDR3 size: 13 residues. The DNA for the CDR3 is TGTGCCAGCAGTTTATCGATACTTAAGCCCCAGCATTTT. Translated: CASSLSILKPQHF.

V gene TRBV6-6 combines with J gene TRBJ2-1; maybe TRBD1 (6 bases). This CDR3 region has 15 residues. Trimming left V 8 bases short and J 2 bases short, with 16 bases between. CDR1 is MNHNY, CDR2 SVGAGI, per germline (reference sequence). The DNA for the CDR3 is TGTGCCAGCTCTGATGGAACAGGGACCTACAATGAGCAGTTCTTC. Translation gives CASSDGTGTYNEQFF.

The CDR3 DNA follows: TGTGCCAGCAGTGACACAGGGGGCGGTCAGCCCCAGCATTTT. The encoded protein is CASSDTGGGQPQHF. The genes are TRBV27 and TRBJ1-5; 9 nucleotides match TRBD1. Trimming cost V 5 bases and J 6 bases; bases outside gene matches: 5. The CDR3 is made up of 14 amino acids. Looked up from germline, CDR1 is MNHEY and CDR2 is SMNVEV (reference sequence).

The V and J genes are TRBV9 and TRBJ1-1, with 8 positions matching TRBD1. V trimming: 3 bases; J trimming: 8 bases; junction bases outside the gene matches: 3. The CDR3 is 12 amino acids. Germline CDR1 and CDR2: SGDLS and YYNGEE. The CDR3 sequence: CASSAGTGEAFF. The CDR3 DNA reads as TGTGCCAGCAGCGCAGGGACAGGCGAAGCTTTCTTT.

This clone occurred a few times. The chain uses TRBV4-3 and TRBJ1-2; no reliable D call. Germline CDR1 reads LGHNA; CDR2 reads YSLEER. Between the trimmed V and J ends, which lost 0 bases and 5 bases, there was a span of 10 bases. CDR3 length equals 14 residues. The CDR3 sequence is CASSQDRGWYGYTF. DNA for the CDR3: TGCGCCAGCAGCCAAGACCGAGGGTGGTATGGCTACACCTTC.

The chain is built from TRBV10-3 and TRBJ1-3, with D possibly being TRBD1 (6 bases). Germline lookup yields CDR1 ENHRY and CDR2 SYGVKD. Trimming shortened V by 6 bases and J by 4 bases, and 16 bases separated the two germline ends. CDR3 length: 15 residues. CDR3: CAIRLVQGSGNTIYF. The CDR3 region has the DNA TGTGCCATCAGGTTGGTGCAGGGGTCCGGAAACACCATATATTTT.

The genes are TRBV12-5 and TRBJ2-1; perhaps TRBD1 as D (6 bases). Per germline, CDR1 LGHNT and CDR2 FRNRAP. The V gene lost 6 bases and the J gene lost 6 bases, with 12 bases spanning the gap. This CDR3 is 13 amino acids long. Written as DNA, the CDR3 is TGTGCTAGTGGCCTAACAGGGTTCAATGAGCAGTTCTTC. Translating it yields CASGLTGFNEQFF.

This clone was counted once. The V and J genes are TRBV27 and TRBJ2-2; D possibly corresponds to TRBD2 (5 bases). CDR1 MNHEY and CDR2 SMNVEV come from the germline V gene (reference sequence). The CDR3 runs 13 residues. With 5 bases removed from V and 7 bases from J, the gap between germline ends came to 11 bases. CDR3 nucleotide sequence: TGTGCCAGCAGTCTCTTCGGGAACGGGGAGCTGTTTTTT. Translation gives CASSLFGNGELFF.

The CDR3 loop reads CASSVDFGEAFF. DNA of the CDR3: TGTGCCAGCAGCGTCGATTTTGGGGAGGCTTTCTTT. V gene TRBV7-9 combines with J gene TRBJ1-1; D not certain. There are 12 residues in the CDR3. CDR1 is SEHNR and CDR2 is FQNEAQ in the germline V gene (reference sequence). Trimming removed 5 bases from V and 11 bases from J, with 15 bases in between.

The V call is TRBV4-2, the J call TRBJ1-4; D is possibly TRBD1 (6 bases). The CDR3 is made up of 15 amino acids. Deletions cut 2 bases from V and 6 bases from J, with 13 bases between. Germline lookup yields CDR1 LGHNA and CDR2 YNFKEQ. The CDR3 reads CASSQKQGSDEKLFF. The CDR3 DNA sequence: TGTGCCAGCAGCCAAAAACAGGGAAGCGATGAAAAACTGTTTTTT.

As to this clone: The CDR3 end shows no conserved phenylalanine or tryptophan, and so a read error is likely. The CDR3, as DNA: TGCGCCAGCATAGGGGTTGCTAACACTGAAGCTTTCCTT. Translating gives CASIGVANTEAFL. The chain recombines TRBV10-2 with TRBJ1-1, with a weak D call TRBD1 (5 bases). CDR1 is WSHSY and CDR2 is SAAADI in the germline V gene. Between the trimmed V and J ends, which lost 7 bases and 2 bases, there was a span of 11 bases. The CDR3 has 13 amino acids.

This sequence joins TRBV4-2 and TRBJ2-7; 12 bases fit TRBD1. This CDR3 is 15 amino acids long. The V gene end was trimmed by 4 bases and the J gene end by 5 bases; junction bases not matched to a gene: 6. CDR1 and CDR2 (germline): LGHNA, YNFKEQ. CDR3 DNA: TGTGCCAGCAGCCGCTCGGGACAGGGGGCTGACGAGCAGTACTTC. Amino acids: CASSRSGQGADEQYF.

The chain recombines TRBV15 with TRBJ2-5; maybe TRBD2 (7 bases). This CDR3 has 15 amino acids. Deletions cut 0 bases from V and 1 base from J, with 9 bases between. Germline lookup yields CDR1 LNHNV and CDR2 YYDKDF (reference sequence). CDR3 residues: CATSRDGGPQETQYF. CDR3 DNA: TGTGCCACCAGCAGAGACGGGGGGCCCCAAGAGACCCAGTACTTC.

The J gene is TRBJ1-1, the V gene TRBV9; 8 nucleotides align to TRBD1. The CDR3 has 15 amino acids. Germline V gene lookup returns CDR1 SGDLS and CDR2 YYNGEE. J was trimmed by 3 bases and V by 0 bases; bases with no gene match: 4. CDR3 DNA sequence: TGTGCCAGCAGCGTAGATCCAGGGGGCGACACTGAAGCTTTCTTT. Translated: CASSVDPGGDTEAFF. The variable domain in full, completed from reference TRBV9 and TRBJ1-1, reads DSGVTQTPKHLITATGQRVTLRCSPRSGDLSVYWYQQSLDQGLQFLIQYYNGEERAKGNILERFSAQQFPDLHSELNLSSLELGDSALYFCASSVDPGGDTEAFFGQGTRLTVV.

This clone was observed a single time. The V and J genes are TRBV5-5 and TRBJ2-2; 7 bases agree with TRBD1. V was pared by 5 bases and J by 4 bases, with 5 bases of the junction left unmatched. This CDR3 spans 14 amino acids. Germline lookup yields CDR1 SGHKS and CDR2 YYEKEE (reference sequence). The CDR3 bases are TGTGCCAGCAGAGTCCGACAGGGCACCGGGGAGCTGTTTTTT. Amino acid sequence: CASRVRQGTGELFF.

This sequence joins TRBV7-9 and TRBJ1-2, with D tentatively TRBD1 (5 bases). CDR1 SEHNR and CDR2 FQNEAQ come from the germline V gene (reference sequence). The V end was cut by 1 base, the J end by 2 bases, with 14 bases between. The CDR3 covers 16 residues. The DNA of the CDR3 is TGTGCCAGCAGCTTAGGCAGGGCGAGCGACAACTATGGCTACACCTTC. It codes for CASSLGRASDNYGYTF.

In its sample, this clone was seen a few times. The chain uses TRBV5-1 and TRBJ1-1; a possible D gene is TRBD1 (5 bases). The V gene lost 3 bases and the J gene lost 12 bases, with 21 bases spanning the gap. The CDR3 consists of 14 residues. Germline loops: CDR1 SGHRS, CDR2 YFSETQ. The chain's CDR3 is CASSSSGTKRASFF. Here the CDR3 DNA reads TGCGCCAGCAGCTCATCCGGGACTAAAAGGGCTTCTTTCTTT.

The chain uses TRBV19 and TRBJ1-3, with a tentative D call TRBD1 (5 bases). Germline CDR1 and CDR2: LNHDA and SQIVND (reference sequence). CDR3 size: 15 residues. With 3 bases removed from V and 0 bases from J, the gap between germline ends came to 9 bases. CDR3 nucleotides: TGTGCCAGTAGTATTGGTGGGGCCTCTGGAAACACCATATATTTT. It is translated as CASSIGGASGNTIYF.